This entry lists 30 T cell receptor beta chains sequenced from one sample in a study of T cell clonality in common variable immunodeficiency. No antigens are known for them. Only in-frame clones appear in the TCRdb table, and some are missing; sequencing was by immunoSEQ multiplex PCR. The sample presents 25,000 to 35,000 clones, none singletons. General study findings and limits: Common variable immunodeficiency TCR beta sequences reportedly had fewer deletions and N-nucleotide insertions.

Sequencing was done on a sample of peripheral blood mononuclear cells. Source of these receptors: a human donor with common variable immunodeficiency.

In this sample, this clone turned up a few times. The DNA read from the CDR3 is TGTGCCAGCAGCTTAGAACGGTATGGC. This gives the protein CASSLERYG. The CDR3, in full, reads CASSLERYGYTF. V gene TRBV7-9 combines with J gene TRBJ1-2; no clear D gene. The read finishes 3 residues shy of the CDR3 end, and the germline J gene is used to complete it. Germline V lookup: CDR1 SEHNR, CDR2 FQNEAQ (reference sequence). The CDR3 sequence is 12 residues long. Trimming took 1 base from V and 5 from J, leaving 5 bases between them.

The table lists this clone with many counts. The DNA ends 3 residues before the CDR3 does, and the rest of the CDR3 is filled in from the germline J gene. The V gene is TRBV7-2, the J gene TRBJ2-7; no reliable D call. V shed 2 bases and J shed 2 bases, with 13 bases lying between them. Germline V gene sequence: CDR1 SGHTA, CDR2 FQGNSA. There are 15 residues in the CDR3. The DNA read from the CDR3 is TGTGCCAGCAGCTTAAGGTCAGGCCCAACCTACGAG. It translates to CASSLRSGPTYE. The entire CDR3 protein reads CASSLRSGPTYEQYF.

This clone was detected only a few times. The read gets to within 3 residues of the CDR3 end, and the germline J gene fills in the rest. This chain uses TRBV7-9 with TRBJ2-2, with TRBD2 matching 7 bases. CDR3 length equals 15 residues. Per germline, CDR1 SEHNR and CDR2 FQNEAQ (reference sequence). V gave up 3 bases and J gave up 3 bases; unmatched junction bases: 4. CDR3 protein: CASSFRRGDTGELFF. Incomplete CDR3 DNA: TGTGCCAGCAGCTTTCGCCGGGGGGACACCGGGGAG.

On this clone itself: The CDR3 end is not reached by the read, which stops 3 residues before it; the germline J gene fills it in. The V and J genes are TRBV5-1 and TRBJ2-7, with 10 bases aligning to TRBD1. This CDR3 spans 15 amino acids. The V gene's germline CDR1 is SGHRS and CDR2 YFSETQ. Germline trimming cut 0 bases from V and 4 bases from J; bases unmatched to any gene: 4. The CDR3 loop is CASSLEGTGEYEQYF. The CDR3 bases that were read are TGCGCCAGCAGCTTGGAGGGGACAGGGGAGTACGAG.

The chain's CDR3 is CSARDLTGYDEQYF. The CDR3 DNA, read in part, is TGCAGTGCTAGAGACTTGACAGGGTATGACGAG. The chain uses TRBV20-1 and TRBJ2-7; 7 bases fit TRBD1. Read data end 3 residues before the CDR3 end; the end is taken from the germline J gene. J lost 5 bases, V lost 0 bases, and 7 bases had no gene match. The CDR3 has 14 residues. Germline CDR1 reads DFQATT; CDR2 reads SNEGSKA (reference sequence).

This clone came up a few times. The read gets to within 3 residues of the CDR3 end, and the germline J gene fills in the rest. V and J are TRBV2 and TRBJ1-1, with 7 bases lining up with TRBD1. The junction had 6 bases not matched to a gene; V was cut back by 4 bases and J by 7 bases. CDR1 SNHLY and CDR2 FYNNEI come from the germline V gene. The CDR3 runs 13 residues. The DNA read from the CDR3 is TGTGCCAGCAGTGGCCGACAGGGTGGTGAA. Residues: CASSGRQGGE. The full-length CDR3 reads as CASSGRQGGEAFF.

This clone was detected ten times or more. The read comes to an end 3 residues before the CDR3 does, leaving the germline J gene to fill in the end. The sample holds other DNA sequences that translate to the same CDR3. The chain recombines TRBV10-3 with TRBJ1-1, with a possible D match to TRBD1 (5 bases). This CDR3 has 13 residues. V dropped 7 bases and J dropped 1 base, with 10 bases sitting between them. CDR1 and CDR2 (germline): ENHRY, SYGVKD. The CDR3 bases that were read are TGTGCCATCACTCGGGGGGAGAACACTGAA. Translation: CAITRGENTE. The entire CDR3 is CAITRGENTEAFF.

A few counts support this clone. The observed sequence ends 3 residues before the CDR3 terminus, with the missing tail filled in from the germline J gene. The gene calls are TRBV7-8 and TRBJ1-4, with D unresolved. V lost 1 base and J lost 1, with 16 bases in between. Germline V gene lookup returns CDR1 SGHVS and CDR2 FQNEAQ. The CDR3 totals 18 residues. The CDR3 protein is CASSLGRVRGKTNEKLFF. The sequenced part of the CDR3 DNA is TGTGCCAGCAGCTTAGGGAGGGTGCGAGGTAAAACTAATGAAAAA.

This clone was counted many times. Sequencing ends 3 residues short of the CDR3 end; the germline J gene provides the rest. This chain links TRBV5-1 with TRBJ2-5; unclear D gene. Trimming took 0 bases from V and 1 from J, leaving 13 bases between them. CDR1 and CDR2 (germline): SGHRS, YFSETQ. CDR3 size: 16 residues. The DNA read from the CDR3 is TGCGCCAGCAGCTTGGTTGGGCAGGCAGGCCAAGAGACC. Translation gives CASSLVGQAGQET. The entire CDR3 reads CASSLVGQAGQETQYF. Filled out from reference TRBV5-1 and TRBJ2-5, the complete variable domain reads KAGVTQTPRYLIKTRGQQVTLSCSPISGHRSVSWYQQTPGQGLQFLFEYFSETQRNKGNFPGRFSGRQFSNSRSEMNVSTLELGDSALYLCASSLVGQAGQETQYFGPGTRLLVL.

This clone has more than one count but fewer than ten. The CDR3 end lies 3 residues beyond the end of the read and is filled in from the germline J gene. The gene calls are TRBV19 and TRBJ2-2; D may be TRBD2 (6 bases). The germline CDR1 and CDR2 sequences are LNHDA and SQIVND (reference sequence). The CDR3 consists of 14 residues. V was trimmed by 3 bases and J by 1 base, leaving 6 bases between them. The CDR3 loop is CASSIGGNTGELFF. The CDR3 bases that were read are TGTGCCAGTAGTATCGGGGGGAACACCGGGGAG.

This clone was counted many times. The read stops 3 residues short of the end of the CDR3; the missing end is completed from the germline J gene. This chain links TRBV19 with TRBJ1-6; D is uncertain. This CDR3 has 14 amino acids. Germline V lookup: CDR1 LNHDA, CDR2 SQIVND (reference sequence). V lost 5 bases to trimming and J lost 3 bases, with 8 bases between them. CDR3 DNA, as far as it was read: TGTGCCAGTAGTCGGGTTAACTATAATTCACCC. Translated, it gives CASSRVNYNSP. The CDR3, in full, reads CASSRVNYNSPLHF.

The covered CDR3 bases are TGTGCCAGCAGCTTACTCAGGGAAGACGGC. As protein: CASSLLREDG. The full CDR3 is CASSLLREDGYTF. This sequence joins TRBV7-9 and TRBJ1-2, with D possibly TRBD1 on 5 matching bases. The read is 3 residues too short to cover the CDR3 end, so that end is filled in from the germline J gene. Germline lookup yields CDR1 SEHNR and CDR2 FQNEAQ (reference sequence). This CDR3 region has 13 residues.

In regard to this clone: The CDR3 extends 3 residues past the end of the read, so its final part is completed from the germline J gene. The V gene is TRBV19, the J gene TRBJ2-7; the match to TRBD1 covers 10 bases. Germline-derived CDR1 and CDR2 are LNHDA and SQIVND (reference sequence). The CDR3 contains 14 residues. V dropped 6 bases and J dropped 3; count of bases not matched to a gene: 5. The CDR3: CASRPGQGIYEQYF. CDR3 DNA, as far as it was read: TGTGCCAGTAGACCGGGACAGGGGATCTACGAG.

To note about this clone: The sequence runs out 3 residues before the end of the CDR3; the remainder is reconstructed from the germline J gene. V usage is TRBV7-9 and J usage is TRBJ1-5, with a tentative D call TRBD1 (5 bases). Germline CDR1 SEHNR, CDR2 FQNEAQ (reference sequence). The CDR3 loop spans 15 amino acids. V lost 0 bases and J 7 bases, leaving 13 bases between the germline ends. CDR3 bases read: TGTGCCAGCAGCTTAGCCGGGGGGGAAGGCCAGCCC. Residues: CASSLAGGEGQP. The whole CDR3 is CASSLAGGEGQPQHF.

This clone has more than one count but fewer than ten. CDR3 sequence: CASSLQGNYGYTF. The part of the CDR3 DNA that was read is TGTGCCAGCAGCCTCCAGGGTAACTATGGC. The V and J genes are TRBV5-6 and TRBJ1-2; possibly TRBD1 for D (5 bases). The DNA ends 3 residues before the CDR3 does, and the rest of the CDR3 is filled in from the germline J gene. Germline lookup yields CDR1 SGHDT and CDR2 YYEEEE. V lost 4 bases and J lost 1, with 8 bases in between. The CDR3 is made up of 13 amino acids. The variable domain in full, completed from reference TRBV5-6 and TRBJ1-2, reads DAGVTQSPTHLIKTRGQQVTLRCSPKSGHDTVSWYQQALGQGPQFIFQYYEEEERQRGNFPDRFSGHQFPNYSSELNVNALLLGDSALYLCASSLQGNYGYTFGSGTRLTVV.

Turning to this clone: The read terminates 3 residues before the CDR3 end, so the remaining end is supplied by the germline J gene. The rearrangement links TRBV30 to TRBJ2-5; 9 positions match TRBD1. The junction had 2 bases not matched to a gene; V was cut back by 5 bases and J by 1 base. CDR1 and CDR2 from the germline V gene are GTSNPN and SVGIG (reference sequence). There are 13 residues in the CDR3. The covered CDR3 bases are TGTGCCTGGGACAGGGGGAGCCAAGAGACC. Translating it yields CAWDRGSQET. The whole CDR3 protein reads CAWDRGSQETQYF.

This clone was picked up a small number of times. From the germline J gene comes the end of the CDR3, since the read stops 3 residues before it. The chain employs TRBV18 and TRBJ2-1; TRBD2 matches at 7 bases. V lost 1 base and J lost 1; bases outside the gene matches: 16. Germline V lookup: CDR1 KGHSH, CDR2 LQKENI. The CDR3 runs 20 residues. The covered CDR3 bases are TGTGCCAGCTCACCACTCTCACGAGCGGGGCGCTTAGTGTCCTACAATGAG. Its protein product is CASSPLSRAGRLVSYNE. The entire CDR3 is CASSPLSRAGRLVSYNEQFF.

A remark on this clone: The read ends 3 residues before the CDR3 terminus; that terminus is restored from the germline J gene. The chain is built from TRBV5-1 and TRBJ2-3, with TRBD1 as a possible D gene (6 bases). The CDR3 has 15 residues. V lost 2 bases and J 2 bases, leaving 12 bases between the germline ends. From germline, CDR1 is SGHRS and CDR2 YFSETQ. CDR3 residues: CASSLQGRATDTQYF. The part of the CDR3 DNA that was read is TGCGCCAGCAGCTTACAGGGCCGCGCCACAGATACG.

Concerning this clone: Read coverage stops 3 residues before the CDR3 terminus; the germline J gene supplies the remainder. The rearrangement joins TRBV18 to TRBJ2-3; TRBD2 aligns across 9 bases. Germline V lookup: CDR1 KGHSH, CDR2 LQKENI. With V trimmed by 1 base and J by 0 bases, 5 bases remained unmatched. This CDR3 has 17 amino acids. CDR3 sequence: CASSPLAGAISTDTQYF. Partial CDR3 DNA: TGTGCCAGCTCACCACTAGCGGGGGCCATCAGCACAGATACG.

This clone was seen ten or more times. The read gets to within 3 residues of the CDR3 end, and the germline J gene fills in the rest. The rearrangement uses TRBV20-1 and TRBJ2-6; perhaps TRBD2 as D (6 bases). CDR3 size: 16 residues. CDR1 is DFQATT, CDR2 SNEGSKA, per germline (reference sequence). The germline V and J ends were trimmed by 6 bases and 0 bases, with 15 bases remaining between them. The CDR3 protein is CSASRDSYSGANVLTF. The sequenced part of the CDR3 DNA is TGCAGTGCATCGCGGGACTCCTACTCTGGGGCCAACGTC.

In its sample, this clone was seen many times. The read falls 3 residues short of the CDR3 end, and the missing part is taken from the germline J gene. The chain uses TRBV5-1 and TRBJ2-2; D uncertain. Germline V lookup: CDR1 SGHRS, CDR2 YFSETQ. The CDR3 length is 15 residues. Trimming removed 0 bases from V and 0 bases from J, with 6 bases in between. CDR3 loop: CASSLDQANTGELFF. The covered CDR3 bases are TGCGCCAGCAGCTTGGATCAGGCGAACACCGGGGAG.

This chain's CDR3 is CASSPSQGFGYTF. The CDR3 bases that were read are TGTGCCAGCAGCCCGTCACAGGGATTCGGC. This chain links TRBV7-3 with TRBJ1-2; TRBD1 might be the D (6 bases). The sequence runs out 3 residues before the end of the CDR3; the remainder is reconstructed from the germline J gene. The CDR3 has 13 amino acids. Per the germline V gene, CDR1 is SGHTA and CDR2 is FQGTGA.

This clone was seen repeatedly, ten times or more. The CDR3 sequence: CASSLGRGVDTGELFF. The sequenced part of the CDR3 DNA is TGCGCCAGCAGCTTGGGTCGGGGGGTCGACACCGGGGAG. This rearrangement joins TRBV5-1 to TRBJ2-2; 7 nucleotides align to TRBD2. The CDR3 end is not reached by the read, which stops 3 residues before it; the germline J gene fills it in. V trimming: 0 bases; J trimming: 3 bases; junction bases outside the gene matches: 5. The CDR3 totals 16 residues. CDR1 SGHRS and CDR2 YFSETQ come from the germline V gene.

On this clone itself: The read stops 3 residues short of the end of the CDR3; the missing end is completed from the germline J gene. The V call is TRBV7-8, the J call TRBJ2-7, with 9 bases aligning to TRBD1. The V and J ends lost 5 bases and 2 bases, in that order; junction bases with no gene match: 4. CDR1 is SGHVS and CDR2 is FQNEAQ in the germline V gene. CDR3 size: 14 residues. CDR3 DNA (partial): TGTGCCAGCAGCCGGGACAGGGTGACCTACGAG. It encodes CASSRDRVTYE. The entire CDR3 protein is CASSRDRVTYEQYF.

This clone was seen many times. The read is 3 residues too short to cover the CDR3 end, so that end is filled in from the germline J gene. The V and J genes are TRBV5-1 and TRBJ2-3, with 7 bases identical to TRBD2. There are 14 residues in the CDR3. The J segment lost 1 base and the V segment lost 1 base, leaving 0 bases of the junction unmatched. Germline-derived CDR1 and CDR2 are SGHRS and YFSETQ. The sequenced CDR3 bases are TGCGCCAGCAGCTTGCGGGGGGGCACAGATACG. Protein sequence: CASSLRGGTDT. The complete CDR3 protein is CASSLRGGTDTQYF. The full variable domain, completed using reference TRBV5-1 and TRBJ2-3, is KAGVTQTPRYLIKTRGQQVTLSCSPISGHRSVSWYQQTPGQGLQFLFEYFSETQRNKGNFPGRFSGRQFSNSRSEMNVSTLELGDSALYLCASSLRGGTDTQYFGPGTRLTVL.

Partial CDR3 DNA: TGTGCCAGCAGCCCATTGGGAGACAGGCAAAATCAGCCC. This gives the protein CASSPLGDRQNQP. The whole CDR3 protein is CASSPLGDRQNQPQHF. The chain employs TRBV6-2 or TRBV6-3 and TRBJ1-5; TRBD1 might be the D (6 bases). Read sequence stops 3 residues before the CDR3 end, and the germline J gene provides the missing end. V shed 6 bases and J shed 4 bases, with 19 bases lying between them. The germline V gene has CDR1 MNHEY and CDR2 SVGEGT. This CDR3 has 16 residues.

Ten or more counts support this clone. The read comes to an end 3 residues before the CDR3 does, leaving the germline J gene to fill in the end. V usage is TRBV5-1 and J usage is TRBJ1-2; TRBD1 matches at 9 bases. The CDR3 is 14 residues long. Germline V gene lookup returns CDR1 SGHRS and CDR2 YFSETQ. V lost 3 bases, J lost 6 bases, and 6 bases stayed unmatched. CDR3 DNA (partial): TGCGCCAGCAGCTACTGGACAGGGGAGCATGGC. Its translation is CASSYWTGEHG. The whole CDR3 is CASSYWTGEHGYTF.

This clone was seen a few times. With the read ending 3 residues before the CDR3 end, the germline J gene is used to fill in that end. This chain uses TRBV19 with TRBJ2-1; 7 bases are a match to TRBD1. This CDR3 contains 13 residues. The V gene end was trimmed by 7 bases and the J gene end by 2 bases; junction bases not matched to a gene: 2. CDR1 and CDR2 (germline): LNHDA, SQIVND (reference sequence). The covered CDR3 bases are TGTGCCAGTAAGGGGACAGCCTACAATGAG. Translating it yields CASKGTAYNE. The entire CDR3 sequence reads CASKGTAYNEQFF.

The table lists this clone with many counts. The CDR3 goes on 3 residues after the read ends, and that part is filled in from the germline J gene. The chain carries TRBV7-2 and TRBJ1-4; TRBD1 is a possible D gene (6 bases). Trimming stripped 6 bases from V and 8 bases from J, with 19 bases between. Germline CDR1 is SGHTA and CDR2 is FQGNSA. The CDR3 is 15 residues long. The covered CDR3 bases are TGTGCCAGCAGTTCTCACAGGGCAGGGGCAGAAAAA. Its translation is CASSSHRAGAEK. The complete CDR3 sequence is CASSSHRAGAEKLFF.

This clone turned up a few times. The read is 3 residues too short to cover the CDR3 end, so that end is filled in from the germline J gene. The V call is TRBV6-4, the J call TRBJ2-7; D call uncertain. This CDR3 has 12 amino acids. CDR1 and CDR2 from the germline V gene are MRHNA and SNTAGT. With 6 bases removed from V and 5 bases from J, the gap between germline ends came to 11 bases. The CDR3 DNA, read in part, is TGTGCCAGCAGGAGGCCAGTCAACGAG. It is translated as CASRRPVNE. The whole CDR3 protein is CASRRPVNEQYF.